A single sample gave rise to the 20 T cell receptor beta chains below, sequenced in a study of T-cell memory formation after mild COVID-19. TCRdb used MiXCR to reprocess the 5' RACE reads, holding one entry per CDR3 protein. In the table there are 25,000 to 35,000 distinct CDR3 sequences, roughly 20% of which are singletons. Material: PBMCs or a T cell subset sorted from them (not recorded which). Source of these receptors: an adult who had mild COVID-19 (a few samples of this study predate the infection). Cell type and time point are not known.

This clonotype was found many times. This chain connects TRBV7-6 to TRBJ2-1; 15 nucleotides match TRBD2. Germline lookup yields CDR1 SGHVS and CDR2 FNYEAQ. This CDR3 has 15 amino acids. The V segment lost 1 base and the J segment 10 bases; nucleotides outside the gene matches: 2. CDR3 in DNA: TGTGCCAGCAGCTTAGGGACTAGCGGGAGGGGGGAGCAGTTCTTC. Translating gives CASSLGTSGRGEQFF.

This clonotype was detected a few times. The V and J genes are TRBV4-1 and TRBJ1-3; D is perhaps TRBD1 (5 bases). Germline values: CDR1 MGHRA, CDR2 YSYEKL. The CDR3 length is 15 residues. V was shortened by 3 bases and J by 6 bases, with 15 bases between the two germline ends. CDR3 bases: TGCGCCAGCAGCCAGTTGGTGGTGGGGGTAAACACCATATATTTT. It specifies CASSQLVVGVNTIYF.

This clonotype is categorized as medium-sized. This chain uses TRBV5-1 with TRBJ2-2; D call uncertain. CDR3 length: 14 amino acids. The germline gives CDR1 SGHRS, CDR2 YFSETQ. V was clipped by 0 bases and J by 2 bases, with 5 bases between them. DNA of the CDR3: TGCGCCAGCAGCTTGGAGGGAAACACCGGGGAGCTGTTTTTT. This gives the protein CASSLEGNTGELFF.

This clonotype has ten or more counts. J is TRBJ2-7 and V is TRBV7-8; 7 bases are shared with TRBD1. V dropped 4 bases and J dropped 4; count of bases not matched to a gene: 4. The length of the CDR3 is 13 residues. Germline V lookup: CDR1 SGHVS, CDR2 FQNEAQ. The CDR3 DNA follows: TGTGCCAGCAGCTCGGGACAGATTTACGAGCAGTACTTC. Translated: CASSSGQIYEQYF.

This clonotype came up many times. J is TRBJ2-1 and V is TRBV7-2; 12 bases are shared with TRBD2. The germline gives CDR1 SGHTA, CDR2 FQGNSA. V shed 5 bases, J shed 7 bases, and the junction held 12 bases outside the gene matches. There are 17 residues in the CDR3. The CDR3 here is CASSPRTSGNSKNEQFF. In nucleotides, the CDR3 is TGTGCCAGCAGCCCCCGGACTAGCGGGAACTCCAAAAATGAGCAGTTCTTC.

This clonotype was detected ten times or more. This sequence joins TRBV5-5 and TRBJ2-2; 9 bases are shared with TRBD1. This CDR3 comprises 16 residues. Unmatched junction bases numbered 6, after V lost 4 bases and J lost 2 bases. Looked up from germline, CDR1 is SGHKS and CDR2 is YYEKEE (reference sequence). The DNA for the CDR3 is TGTGCCAGCAGCCCGGGACAGGGAATAAACACCGGGGAGCTGTTTTTT. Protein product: CASSPGQGINTGELFF.

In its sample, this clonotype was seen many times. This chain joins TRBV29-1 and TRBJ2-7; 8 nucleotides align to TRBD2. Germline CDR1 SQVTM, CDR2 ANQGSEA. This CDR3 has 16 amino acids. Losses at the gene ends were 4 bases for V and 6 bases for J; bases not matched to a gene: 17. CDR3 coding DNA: TGCAGCGTTGCCCGGGGGGGCCCTTCGGAAGCGGGCGAGCAGTACTTC. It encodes CSVARGGPSEAGEQYF.

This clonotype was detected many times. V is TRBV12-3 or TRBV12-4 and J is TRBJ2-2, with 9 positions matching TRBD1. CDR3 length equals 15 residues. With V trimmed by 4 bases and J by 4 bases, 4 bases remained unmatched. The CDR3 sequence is CASSYRGRSTGELFF. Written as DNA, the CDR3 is TGTGCCAGCAGTTACAGGGGGCGCAGCACCGGGGAGCTGTTTTTT.

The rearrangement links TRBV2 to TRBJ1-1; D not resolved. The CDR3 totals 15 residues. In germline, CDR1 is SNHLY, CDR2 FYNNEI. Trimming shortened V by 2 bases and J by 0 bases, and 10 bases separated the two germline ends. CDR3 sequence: CASSEFGSLNTEAFF. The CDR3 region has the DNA TGTGCCAGCAGTGAATTTGGTTCGTTGAACACTGAAGCTTTCTTT.

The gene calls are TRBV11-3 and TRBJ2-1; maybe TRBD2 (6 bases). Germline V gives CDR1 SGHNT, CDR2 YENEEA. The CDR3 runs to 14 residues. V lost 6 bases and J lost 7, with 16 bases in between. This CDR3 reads CASSGTSQGNEQFF. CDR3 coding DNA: TGTGCCAGCAGTGGAACTAGCCAAGGGAATGAGCAGTTCTTC.

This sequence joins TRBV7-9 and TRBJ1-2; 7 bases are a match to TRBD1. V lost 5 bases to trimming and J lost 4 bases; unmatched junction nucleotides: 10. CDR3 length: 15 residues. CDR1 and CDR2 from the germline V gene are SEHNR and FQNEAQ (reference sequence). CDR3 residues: CASSVTGDQAYGYTF. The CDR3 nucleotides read TGTGCCAGCAGCGTAACAGGGGACCAGGCCTATGGCTACACCTTC.

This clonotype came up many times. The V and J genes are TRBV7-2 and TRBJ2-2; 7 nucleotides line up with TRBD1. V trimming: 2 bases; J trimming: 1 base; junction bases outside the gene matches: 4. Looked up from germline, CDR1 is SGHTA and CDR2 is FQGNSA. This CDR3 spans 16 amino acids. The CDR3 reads CASSLLGQRNTGELFF. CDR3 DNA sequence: TGTGCCAGCAGCTTACTGGGACAGCGGAACACCGGGGAGCTGTTTTTT.

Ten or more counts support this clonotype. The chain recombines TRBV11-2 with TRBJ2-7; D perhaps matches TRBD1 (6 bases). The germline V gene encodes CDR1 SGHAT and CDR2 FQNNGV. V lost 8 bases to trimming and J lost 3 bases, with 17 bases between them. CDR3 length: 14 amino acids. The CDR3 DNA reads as TGTGCCAGCGCGACAGGAGTAGCGATCTACGAGCAGTACTTC. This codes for CASATGVAIYEQYF. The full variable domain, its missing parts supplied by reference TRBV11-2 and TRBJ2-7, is EAGVAQSPRYKIIEKRQSVAFWCNPISGHATLYWYQQILGQGPKLLIQFQNNGVVDDSQLPKDRFSAERLKGVDSTLKIQPAKLEDSAVYLCASATGVAIYEQYFGPGTRLTVT.

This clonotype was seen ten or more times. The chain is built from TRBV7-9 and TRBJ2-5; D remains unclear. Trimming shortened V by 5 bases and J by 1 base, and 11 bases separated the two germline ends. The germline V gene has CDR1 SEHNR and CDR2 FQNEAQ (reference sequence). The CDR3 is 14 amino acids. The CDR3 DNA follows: TGTGCCAGCAGCCTCGGTGCAGGCCAAGAGACCCAGTACTTC. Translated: CASSLGAGQETQYF.

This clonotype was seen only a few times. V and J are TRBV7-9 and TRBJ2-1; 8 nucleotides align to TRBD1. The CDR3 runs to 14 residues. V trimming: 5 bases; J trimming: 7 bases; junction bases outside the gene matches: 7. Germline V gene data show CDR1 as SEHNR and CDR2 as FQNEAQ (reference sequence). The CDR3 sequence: CASSGQGAMNEQFF. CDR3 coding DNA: TGTGCCAGCAGCGGCCAGGGGGCAATGAATGAGCAGTTCTTC. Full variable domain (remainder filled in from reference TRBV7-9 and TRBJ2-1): DTGVSQNPRHKITKRGQNVTFRCDPISEHNRLYWYRQTLGQGPEFLTYFQNEAQLEKSRLLSDRFSAERPKGSFSTLEIQRTEQGDSAMYLCASSGQGAMNEQFFGPGTRLTVL.

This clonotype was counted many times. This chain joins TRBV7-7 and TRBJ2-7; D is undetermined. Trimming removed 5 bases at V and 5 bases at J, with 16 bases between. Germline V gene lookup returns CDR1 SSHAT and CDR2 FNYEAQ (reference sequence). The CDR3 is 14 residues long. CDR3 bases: TGTGCCAGCAGCATTGACTGGCCCTCGAACGAGCAGTACTTC. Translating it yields CASSIDWPSNEQYF.

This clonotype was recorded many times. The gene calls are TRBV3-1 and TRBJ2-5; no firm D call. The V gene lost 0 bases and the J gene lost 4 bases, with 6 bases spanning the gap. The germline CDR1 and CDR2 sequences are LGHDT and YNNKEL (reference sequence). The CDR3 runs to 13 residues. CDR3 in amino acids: CASSQDRRETQYF. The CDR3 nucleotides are TGTGCCAGCAGCCAAGACCGGCGAGAGACCCAGTACTTC.

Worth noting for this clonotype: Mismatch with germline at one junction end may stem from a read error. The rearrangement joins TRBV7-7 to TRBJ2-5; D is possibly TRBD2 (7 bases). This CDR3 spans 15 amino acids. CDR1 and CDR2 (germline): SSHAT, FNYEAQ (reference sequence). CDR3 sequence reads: CASSSGRGARETQYF. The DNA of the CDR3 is TGTGCTAGCAGCTCCGGACGGGGGGCGCGTGAGACCCAGTACTTC.

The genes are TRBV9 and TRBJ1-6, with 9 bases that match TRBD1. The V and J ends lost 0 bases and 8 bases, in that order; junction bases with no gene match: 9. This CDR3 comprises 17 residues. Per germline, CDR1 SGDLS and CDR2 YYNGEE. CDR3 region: CASSVAPGQGGHSPLHF. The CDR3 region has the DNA TGTGCCAGCAGCGTAGCCCCGGGACAGGGAGGGCATTCACCCCTCCACTTT.

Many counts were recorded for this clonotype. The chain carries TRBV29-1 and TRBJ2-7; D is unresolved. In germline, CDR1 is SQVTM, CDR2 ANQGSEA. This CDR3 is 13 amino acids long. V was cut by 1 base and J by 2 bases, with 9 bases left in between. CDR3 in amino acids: CSVEGGRTYEQYF. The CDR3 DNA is TGCAGCGTTGAAGGAGGACGGACCTACGAGCAGTACTTC.